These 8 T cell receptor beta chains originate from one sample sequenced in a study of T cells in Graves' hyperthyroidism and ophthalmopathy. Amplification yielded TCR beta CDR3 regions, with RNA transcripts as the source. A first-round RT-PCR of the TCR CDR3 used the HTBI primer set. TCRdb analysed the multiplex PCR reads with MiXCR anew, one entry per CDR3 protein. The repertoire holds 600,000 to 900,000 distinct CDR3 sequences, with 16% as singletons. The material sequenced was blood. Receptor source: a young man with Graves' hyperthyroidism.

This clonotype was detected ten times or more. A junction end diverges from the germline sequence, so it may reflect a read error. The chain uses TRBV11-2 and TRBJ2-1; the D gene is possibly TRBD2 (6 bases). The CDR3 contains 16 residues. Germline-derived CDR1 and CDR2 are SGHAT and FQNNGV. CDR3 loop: CASTLGAGSGYNEQFF. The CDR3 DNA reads TGTGCCAGCACCTTAGGGGCGGGGTCGGGCTACAATGAGCAGTTCTTC.

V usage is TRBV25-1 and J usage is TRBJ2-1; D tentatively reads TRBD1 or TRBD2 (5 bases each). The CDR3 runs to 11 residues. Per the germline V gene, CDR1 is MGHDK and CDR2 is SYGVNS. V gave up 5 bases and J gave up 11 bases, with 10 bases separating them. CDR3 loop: CASSQGGQQFF. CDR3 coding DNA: TGTGCCAGCAGTCAGGGCGGGCAGCAGTTCTTC.

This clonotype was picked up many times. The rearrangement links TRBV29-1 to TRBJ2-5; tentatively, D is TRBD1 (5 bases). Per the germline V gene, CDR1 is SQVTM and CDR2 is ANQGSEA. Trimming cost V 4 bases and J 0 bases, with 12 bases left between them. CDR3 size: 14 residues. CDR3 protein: CSVVGAQYQETQYF. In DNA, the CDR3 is TGCAGCGTTGTAGGGGCCCAGTACCAAGAGACCCAGTACTTC.

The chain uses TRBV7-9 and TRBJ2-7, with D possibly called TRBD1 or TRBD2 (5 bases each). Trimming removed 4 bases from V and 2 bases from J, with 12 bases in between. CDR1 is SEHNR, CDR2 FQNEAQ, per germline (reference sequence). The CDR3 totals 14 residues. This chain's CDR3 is CASSWSGATYEQYF. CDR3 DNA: TGTGCCAGCAGCTGGTCCGGGGCAACCTACGAGCAGTACTTC.

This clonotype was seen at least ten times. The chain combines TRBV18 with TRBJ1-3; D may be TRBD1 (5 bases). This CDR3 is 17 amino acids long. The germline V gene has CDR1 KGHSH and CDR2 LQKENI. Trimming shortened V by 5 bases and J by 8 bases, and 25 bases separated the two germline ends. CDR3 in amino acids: CASSSPQFRTPRDTIYF. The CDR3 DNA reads TGTGCCAGCTCATCCCCACAGTTCCGGACACCCCGTGACACCATATATTTT.

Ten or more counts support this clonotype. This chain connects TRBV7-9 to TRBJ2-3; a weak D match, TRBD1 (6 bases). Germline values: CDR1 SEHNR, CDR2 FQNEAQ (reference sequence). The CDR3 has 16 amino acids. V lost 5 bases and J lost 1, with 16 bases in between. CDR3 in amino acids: CASSGIGTIGTDTQYF. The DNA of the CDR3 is TGTGCCAGCAGCGGAATCGGGACAATTGGCACAGATACGCAGTATTTT.

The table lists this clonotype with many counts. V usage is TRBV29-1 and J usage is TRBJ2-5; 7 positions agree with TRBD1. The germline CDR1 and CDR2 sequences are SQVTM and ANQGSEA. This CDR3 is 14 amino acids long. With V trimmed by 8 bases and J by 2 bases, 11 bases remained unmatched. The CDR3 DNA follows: TGCAGCTCCGGACCCGGGACAGAGCAAGAGACCCAGTACTTC. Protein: CSSGPGTEQETQYF.

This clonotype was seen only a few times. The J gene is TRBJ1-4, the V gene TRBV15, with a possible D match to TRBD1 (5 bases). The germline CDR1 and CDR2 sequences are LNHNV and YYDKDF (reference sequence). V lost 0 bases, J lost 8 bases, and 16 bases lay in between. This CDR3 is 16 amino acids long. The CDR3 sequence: CATSRDWGDHREKLFF. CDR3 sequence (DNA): TGTGCCACCAGCAGAGATTGGGGGGATCATAGAGAAAAACTGTTTTTT.